These 32 T cell receptor beta chains were all obtained from the same sample, sequenced in a study of T cell repertoires in cytomegalovirus infection. For these receptors, no antigen is known. TCRdb itself ran the reads through MiXCR, one entry per CDR3 protein. This table has about a million distinct CDR3 sequences, about a third appearing once. The sample here was cultured CD8+ T cells from PBMCs, taken from culture after CMV antigen stimulation. The receptors here all came from a human donor in good health (CMV status not recorded). Some clones in this sample may be carry-over from other donors' samples.

This clonotype showed up many times. This chain links TRBV7-2 with TRBJ1-5; unclear D gene. Per germline, CDR1 SGHTA and CDR2 FQGNSA. The CDR3 spans 13 residues. V was pared by 5 bases and J by 4 bases, with 9 bases between. The CDR3 loop is CASSVIRNQPQHF. The CDR3 DNA reads as TGTGCCAGCAGCGTCATTAGGAATCAGCCCCAGCATTTT.

This clonotype was observed a handful of times. The J gene is TRBJ1-2, the V gene TRBV27, with a possible D match to TRBD1 (6 bases). This CDR3 contains 14 residues. Germline V gene sequence: CDR1 MNHEY, CDR2 SMNVEV (reference sequence). V lost 7 bases and J 6 bases, leaving 18 bases between the germline ends. The chain's CDR3 is CASIGAGAKDGYTF. CDR3 bases: TGTGCCAGCATTGGAGCAGGGGCAAAGGATGGCTACACCTTC.

In this sample, this clonotype turned up a few times. The rearrangement joins TRBV7-6 to TRBJ2-3; a possible D gene is TRBD2 (6 bases). Trimming left V 1 base short and J 8 bases short, with 19 bases between. The germline V gene encodes CDR1 SGHVS and CDR2 FNYEAQ. There are 16 residues in the CDR3. The CDR3 sequence: CASSLGASALHGTQYF. The CDR3 nucleotides are TGTGCCAGCAGCTTAGGTGCTAGCGCCCTCCACGGTACGCAGTATTTT.

In its sample, this clonotype was seen many times. The chain has TRBV27 and TRBJ2-1, with TRBD1 matching 8 bases. Germline values: CDR1 MNHEY, CDR2 SMNVEV (reference sequence). CDR3 length: 14 residues. The V segment lost 3 bases and the J segment 15 bases; nucleotides outside the gene matches: 13. The CDR3 DNA is TGTGCCAGCAGTTTTAAGTGGCCAGGGGGCACGACGTTCTTC. Protein product: CASSFKWPGGTTFF.

This clonotype was detected ten times or more. This chain joins TRBV12-3 or TRBV12-4 and TRBJ1-1, with D hard to call. V lost 4 bases, J lost 3 bases, and 9 bases lay in between. The CDR3 totals 13 residues. The chain's CDR3 is CASSSATYTEAFF. The CDR3 nucleotides read TGTGCCAGCAGTTCCGCGACTTACACTGAAGCTTTCTTT.

This clonotype was seen at least ten times. V and J are TRBV6-1 and TRBJ2-3, with D possibly matching TRBD2 (6 bases). The V and J ends lost 5 bases and 2 bases respectively, with 8 bases between them. The CDR3 loop spans 13 amino acids. CDR1 is MNHNS and CDR2 is SASEGT in the germline V gene. CDR3 amino acids: CASSSGLTDTQYF. CDR3 sequence (DNA): TGTGCCAGCAGTAGCGGGCTCACAGATACGCAGTATTTT.

This clonotype turned up a few times. The chain combines TRBV25-1 with TRBJ1-5; no clear D gene. CDR1 is MGHDK and CDR2 is SYGVNS in the germline V gene. Trimming cost V 2 bases and J 6 bases, with 11 bases left between them. The CDR3 runs to 14 residues. CDR3 sequence reads: CASSEGWEGQPQHF. CDR3 DNA: TGTGCCAGCAGTGAAGGTTGGGAAGGTCAGCCCCAGCATTTT.

The table lists this clonotype with a few counts. V and J are TRBV6-1 and TRBJ1-6, with 7 bases aligning to TRBD1. Germline loops: CDR1 MNHNS, CDR2 SASEGT. The CDR3 extends over 19 amino acids. The J segment lost 5 bases and the V segment lost 5 bases, leaving 18 bases of the junction unmatched. Here the CDR3 DNA reads TGTGCCAGCAGTTACCCGGAGCGGGTTGCCGGGACAGATAATTCACCCCTCCACTTT. Residues: CASSYPERVAGTDNSPLHF.

This clonotype was counted between two and nine times. The rearrangement uses TRBV24-1 and TRBJ1-4; weak D call: TRBD1 (5 bases). Germline-derived CDR1 and CDR2 are KGHDR and SFDVKD. CDR3 size: 14 residues. Trimming took 5 bases from V and 10 from J, leaving 16 bases between them. The CDR3 sequence is CATSGDASGGKLFF. CDR3 in DNA: TGTGCCACCAGTGGGGACGCGTCAGGCGGAAAACTGTTTTTT.

This clonotype was seen a few times. The chain carries TRBV7-9 and TRBJ2-2; either TRBD1 or TRBD2 may supply D (5 bases each). Germline V gene sequence: CDR1 SEHNR, CDR2 FQNEAQ (reference sequence). V lost 6 bases and J lost 5, with 16 bases in between. This CDR3 region has 15 residues. The CDR3 nucleotides read TGTGCCAGCAGTCCCCCGGGACCCCGGACCGGGGAGCTGTTTTTT. Translating gives CASSPPGPRTGELFF.

The chain has TRBV25-1 and TRBJ2-3, with D perhaps matching TRBD2 (6 bases). The ends were cut back, 0 bases at V and 2 bases at J, with 15 bases in the middle. The CDR3 runs to 17 residues. Per the germline V gene, CDR1 is MGHDK and CDR2 is SYGVNS. The CDR3 DNA reads TGTGCCAGCAGTGAATATGGCCCTTGGAGGGCCACAGATACGCAGTATTTT. Translating gives CASSEYGPWRATDTQYF.

The chain combines TRBV7-6 with TRBJ2-7; the D gene is possibly TRBD2 (5 bases). The CDR3 loop spans 14 amino acids. The germline V and J ends were trimmed by 5 bases and 0 bases, with 11 bases remaining between them. Per germline, CDR1 SGHVS and CDR2 FNYEAQ. The CDR3 sequence: CASSPEEDSYEQYF. Here the CDR3 DNA reads TGTGCCAGCAGCCCTGAGGAGGACTCCTACGAGCAGTACTTC.

This clonotype was recorded at least ten times. V and J are TRBV7-3 and TRBJ1-1; D gene uncertain. The ends were cut back, 5 bases at V and 1 base at J, with 14 bases in the middle. The CDR3 totals 15 residues. Germline CDR1 reads SGHTA; CDR2 reads FQGTGA. CDR3 sequence (DNA): TGTGCCAGCAGCCGCTCCCCAACAGCGAACACTGAAGCTTTCTTT. It encodes CASSRSPTANTEAFF.

The V call is TRBV20-1, the J call TRBJ2-5; either TRBD1 or TRBD2 may supply D (6 bases each). Germline CDR1 reads DFQATT; CDR2 reads SNEGSKA (reference sequence). This CDR3 contains 14 residues. Trimming took off 0 bases at V and 5 bases at J, with 13 bases between the two ends. CDR3 sequence (DNA): TGCAGTGCTAGAGATCTGGGGGGCGCGGAGACCCAGTACTTC. Translated, it gives CSARDLGGAETQYF.

This clonotype was observed at least ten times. The rearrangement links TRBV6-6 to TRBJ2-3; D not certain. In germline, CDR1 is MNHNY, CDR2 SVGAGI (reference sequence). The CDR3 length is 14 residues. Trimming took 5 bases from V and 1 from J, leaving 10 bases between them. The CDR3 region is CASSPPSGTDTQYF. CDR3 nucleotide sequence: TGTGCCAGCAGTCCCCCGTCCGGCACAGATACGCAGTATTTT.

The rearrangement links TRBV20-1 to TRBJ2-1; a possible D gene is TRBD2 (6 bases). V shed 3 bases and J shed 3 bases, with 18 bases lying between them. The CDR3 has 16 residues. From germline, CDR1 is DFQATT and CDR2 SNEGSKA (reference sequence). The DNA for the CDR3 is TGCAGTGCTAGCCTCGGGACGGGGGACTTCTACAATGAGCAGTTCTTC. Protein: CSASLGTGDFYNEQFF.

This clonotype was observed a few times. J is TRBJ2-3 and V is TRBV5-1; 10 bases align to TRBD2. The CDR3 spans 18 residues. V shed 1 base, J shed 2 bases, and the junction held 10 bases outside the gene matches. In germline, CDR1 is SGHRS, CDR2 YFSETQ. The CDR3 nucleotides read TGCGCCAGCAGCTTGACTAGCGGGGCTGTAACCCACACAGATACGCAGTATTTT. This codes for CASSLTSGAVTHTDTQYF.

V gene TRBV6-8 combines with J gene TRBJ2-2; 14 bases match TRBD2. Trimming at V came to 2 bases and at J to 1 base, leaving 6 bases not matched to a gene. Germline loops: CDR1 MNHGY, CDR2 SAAAGT. The CDR3 sequence is 19 residues long. The CDR3 loop reads CASSYRTGTSGRNTGELFF. CDR3 DNA sequence: TGTGCCAGCAGTTACCGCACCGGGACTAGCGGGAGGAACACCGGGGAGCTGTTTTTT.

This clonotype occurred a few times. The CDR3 reads CASSLKGSPHSGANVLTF. In nucleotides, the CDR3 is TGTGCCAGCAGTTTAAAGGGAAGCCCTCACTCTGGGGCCAACGTCCTGACTTTC. The genes are TRBV27 and TRBJ2-6; D is unresolved. The ends were cut back, 2 bases at V and 0 bases at J, with 14 bases in the middle. This CDR3 comprises 18 residues. Germline CDR1 MNHEY, CDR2 SMNVEV (reference sequence).

The sample holds a few counts of this clonotype. The chain has TRBV6-1 and TRBJ2-1; 13 nucleotides align to TRBD2. Per germline, CDR1 MNHNS and CDR2 SASEGT. The CDR3 has 15 residues. Germline trimming cut 3 bases from V and 8 bases from J; bases unmatched to any gene: 4. The CDR3 nucleotides read TGTGCCAGCAGTGAGACTAGCGGGGGGTTCCATGAGCAGTTCTTC. This translates into CASSETSGGFHEQFF.

The chain couples TRBV2 to TRBJ2-3, with D possibly called TRBD1 or TRBD2 (5 bases each). The germline CDR1 and CDR2 sequences are SNHLY and FYNNEI. Trimming shortened V by 9 bases and J by 1 base, and 11 bases separated the two germline ends. The CDR3 consists of 13 residues. The CDR3: CARRDGRTDTQYF. In DNA, the CDR3 is TGTGCCAGGAGGGACGGGCGCACAGATACGCAGTATTTT.

The CDR3 DNA follows: TGTGCCAGCAGCCCGGACAGGGGTGAGAGCTCCTACAATGAGCAGTTCTTC. Protein: CASSPDRGESSYNEQFF. V and J are TRBV6-1 and TRBJ2-1; 9 nucleotides line up with TRBD1. The germline V gene encodes CDR1 MNHNS and CDR2 SASEGT. Trimming took 6 bases from V and 0 from J; bases not matched to a gene: 9. The CDR3 covers 17 residues.

This clonotype was recorded a few times. The chain uses TRBV12-3 or TRBV12-4 and TRBJ2-5, with D maybe TRBD2 (6 bases). Trimming took off 6 bases at V and 4 bases at J, with 15 bases between the two ends. CDR3 length equals 14 residues. The CDR3 region has the DNA TGTGCCAGCAGGTCGGGAGCAGAACTAGAGACCCAGTACTTC. Its translation is CASRSGAELETQYF.

The chain uses TRBV19 and TRBJ1-1; D is undetermined. The CDR3 has 13 residues. The germline V and J ends were trimmed by 8 bases and 1 base, with 11 bases remaining between them. Germline CDR1 and CDR2: LNHDA and SQIVND (reference sequence). The CDR3, as DNA: TGTGCCAGTGGGGAGGACCGGAACACTGAAGCTTTCTTT. Translation: CASGEDRNTEAFF. The full variable domain, in which reference TRBV19 and TRBJ1-1 provide the parts outside the CDR3, is DGGITQSPKYLFRKEGQNVTLSCEQNLNHDAMYWYRQDPGQGLRLIYYSQIVNDFQKGDIAEGYSVSREKKESFPLTVTSAQKNPTAFYLCASGEDRNTEAFFGQGTRLTVV.

This clonotype has a count of ten or more. The rearrangement uses TRBV10-3 and TRBJ2-3, with TRBD1 identical over 9 bases. This CDR3 is built from 15 residues. The J segment lost 5 bases and the V segment lost 0 bases, leaving 3 bases of the junction unmatched. The germline CDR1 and CDR2 sequences are ENHRY and SYGVKD. The CDR3 nucleotides read TGTGCCATCAGTGAGTCACAGGGGGCAATAGATACGCAGTATTTT. Translated: CAISESQGAIDTQYF.

Turning to this clonotype: This may stem from a read error, because a much larger clone lies one nucleotide away. V gene TRBV28 combines with J gene TRBJ2-3; 9 bases line up with TRBD2. The CDR3 consists of 15 residues. CDR1 MDHEN and CDR2 SYDVKM come from the germline V gene. CDR3 loop: CASSFSGGSADTRYF. The CDR3 DNA reads as TGTGCCAGCAGTTTTAGCGGGGGATCTGCGGATACGCGGTATTTT.

This clonotype appeared many times. The V call is TRBV7-6, the J call TRBJ2-7; no definite D call. The CDR3 runs to 12 residues. V dropped 5 bases and J dropped 6 bases, with 11 bases sitting between them. Germline values: CDR1 SGHVS, CDR2 FNYEAQ. CDR3 sequence: CASSPSGLEQYF. Here the CDR3 DNA reads TGTGCCAGCAGCCCTAGTGGGCTCGAGCAGTACTTC.

The sample holds a few counts of this clonotype. J is TRBJ1-2 and V is TRBV20-1, with D possibly TRBD1 on 5 matching bases. Trimming removed 3 bases at V and 4 bases at J, with 15 bases between. The CDR3 consists of 14 residues. Germline V lookup: CDR1 DFQATT, CDR2 SNEGSKA (reference sequence). The CDR3 is CSARERGAVYGYTF. CDR3 nucleotide sequence: TGCAGTGCTAGGGAGAGGGGCGCGGTCTATGGCTACACCTTC.

The chain joins TRBV12-5 to TRBJ1-6; no clear D gene. V was shortened by 3 bases and J by 7 bases, with 7 bases between the two germline ends. The CDR3 is 13 residues long. The germline V gene encodes CDR1 LGHNT and CDR2 FRNRAP. The DNA of the CDR3 is TGTGCTAGTGGTTTCTATCAGAATTCACCCCTCCACTTT. This sequence encodes CASGFYQNSPLHF. The complete variable domain, with remaining parts taken from reference TRBV12-5 and TRBJ1-6, reads DARVTQTPRHKVTEMGQEVTMRCQPILGHNTVFWYRQTMMQGLELLAYFRNRAPLDDSGMPKDRFSAEMPDATLATLKIQPSEPRDSAVYFCASGFYQNSPLHFGNGTRLTVT.

V is TRBV27 and J is TRBJ2-5, with D possibly matching TRBD2 (5 bases). The CDR3 runs to 14 residues. Trimming shortened V by 5 bases and J by 5 bases, and 15 bases separated the two germline ends. CDR1 is MNHEY and CDR2 is SMNVEV in the germline V gene (reference sequence). In DNA form, the CDR3 reads TGTGCCAGCAGTCCCCGGGGTCGACCGGAGACCCAGTACTTC. As protein: CASSPRGRPETQYF.

This sequence joins TRBV4-3 and TRBJ1-4, with D perhaps TRBD1 (5 bases). Trimming stripped 1 base from V and 4 bases from J, with 10 bases between. CDR1 is LGHNA, CDR2 YSLEER, per germline. The CDR3 is 15 amino acids. CDR3 sequence (DNA): TGCGCCAGCAGCCAAGTTAGGGACCATAATGAAAAACTGTTTTTT. It translates to CASSQVRDHNEKLFF.

The V gene is TRBV15, the J gene TRBJ2-5; maybe TRBD1 (6 bases). V lost 5 bases and J lost 2, with 15 bases in between. CDR3 size: 15 residues. CDR1 and CDR2 from the germline V gene are LNHNV and YYDKDF (reference sequence). The CDR3 sequence is CATSAVGTSQETQYF. The CDR3 nucleotides are TGTGCCACCAGCGCCGTCGGGACATCACAAGAGACCCAGTACTTC.